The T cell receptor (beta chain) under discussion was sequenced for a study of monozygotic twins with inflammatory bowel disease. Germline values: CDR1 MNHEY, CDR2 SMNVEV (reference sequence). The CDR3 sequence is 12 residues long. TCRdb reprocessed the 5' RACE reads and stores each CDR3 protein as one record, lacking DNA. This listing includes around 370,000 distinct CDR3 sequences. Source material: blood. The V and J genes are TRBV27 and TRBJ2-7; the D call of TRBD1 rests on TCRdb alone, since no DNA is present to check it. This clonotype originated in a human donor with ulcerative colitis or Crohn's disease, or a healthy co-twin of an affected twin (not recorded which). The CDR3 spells CASGPRTGEEYF.